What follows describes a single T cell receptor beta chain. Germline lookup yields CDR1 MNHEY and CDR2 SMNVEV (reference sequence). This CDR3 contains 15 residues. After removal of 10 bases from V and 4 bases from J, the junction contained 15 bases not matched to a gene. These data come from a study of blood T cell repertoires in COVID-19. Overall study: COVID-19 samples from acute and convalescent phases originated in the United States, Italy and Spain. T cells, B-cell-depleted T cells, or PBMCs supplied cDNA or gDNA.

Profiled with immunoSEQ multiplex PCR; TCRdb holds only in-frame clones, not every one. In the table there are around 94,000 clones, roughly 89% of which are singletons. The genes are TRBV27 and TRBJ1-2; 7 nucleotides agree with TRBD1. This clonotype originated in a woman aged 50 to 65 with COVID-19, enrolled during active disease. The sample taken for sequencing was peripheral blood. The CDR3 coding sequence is TGTGCCACCTTAGGGCCAGACAGGGCGTTCTATGGCTACACCTTC. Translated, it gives CATLGPDRAFYGYTF.